This T cell receptor beta chain was profiled in a study of T cells in Graves' hyperthyroidism and ophthalmopathy. Study findings and constraints: The blood repertoire included most of the expanded thyroid clonotypes above 0.001.

Hyperthyroidism of Graves' type that showed no ophthalmopathy progression within 18 months was stable. Newly diagnosed patients aged 18 to 65 had hyperthyroidism of under 2 months' duration. Diagnosis rested on symptoms, serum thyroxine and TRAb, thyroid ultrasound, and orbital computed tomography. The V end was cut by 1 base, the J end by 4 bases, with 17 bases between. The V gene's germline CDR1 is SGHAT and CDR2 FQNNGV. This CDR3 contains 17 residues. This clonotype was counted ten times or more. Its antigen is still unknown. Amplification of TCR beta CDR3 regions was performed using RNA transcripts as template. HTBI primers drove first-round RT-PCR of the TCR CDR3. TCRdb redid the calling of the multiplex PCR reads with MiXCR, one entry per CDR3 protein. The data contain approximately 400,000 distinct CDR3 sequences, 15% to 19% of them singletons.

The rearrangement uses TRBV11-2 and TRBJ2-1; D is ambiguous. This TCR derives from a woman under 30 with Graves' hyperthyroidism. Sequencing used blood. This CDR3 is CASSLGPYTVSYNEQFF. The DNA of the CDR3 is TGTGCCAGCAGCTTAGGCCCCTATACGGTTTCTTACAATGAGCAGTTCTTC.